This TCR beta chain was sequenced in a study of PD-L1 blockade in urothelial cancer. About the study: Bladder-origin urothelial cancer in males described about 85% of the roughly 29 patients. Analyzed time points were 3 weeks (second dose) and 6 weeks after therapy began. Points from the study as a whole: More expansion of tumor-associated blood clones, seen at 3 weeks, marked durable-benefit patients.

Only in-frame clones appear in the TCRdb table, and some are missing; sequencing was by immunoSEQ multiplex PCR. In the table there are around 120,000 clones, roughly 84% of which are singletons. Comment on this clone: The antigen is not known.

The sequence was collected from a man over 45 with urothelial cancer. The sample consisted of PBMCs, taken around atezolizumab (anti-PD-L1) treatment.

The CDR3 reads CASKLQGAADTQYF. As DNA, the CDR3 is TGTGCCAGCAAACTCCAGGGGGCCGCAGATACGCAGTATTTT. The chain links TRBV6-5 to TRBJ2-3; TRBD1 aligns across 8 bases. Germline-derived CDR1 and CDR2 are MNHEY and SVGAGI. The junction had 7 bases not matched to a gene; V was cut back by 7 bases and J by 4 bases. This CDR3 comprises 14 residues.